This TCR beta chain is drawn from a study of blood T cell repertoires in COVID-19. Study details: Sites in the United States, Italy and Spain provided acute and convalescent COVID-19 samples. PBMCs, B-cell-depleted T cells, or T cells were the source of the cDNA or gDNA that made up the material.

In the authors' workflow: Reference gene primer amplification gave estimated nucleated cell counts. Sequencing was performed with immunoSEQ multiplex PCR; in TCRdb, only in-frame clones are kept and a portion is missing. The V and J calls and clone size are taken from that table; D and trimming were inferred from the DNA. The sample has 390,000 or so clones, almost 90% seen once. The V and J ends lost 4 bases and 3 bases, in that order; junction bases with no gene match: 5. The CDR3 has 15 residues. Germline assignment: CDR1 MNHEY and CDR2 SVGAGI. This receptor was obtained from a man younger than 35 with active or convalescent COVID-19. The rearrangement joins TRBV6-5 to TRBJ1-1; 10 nucleotides agree with TRBD1. The sequencing input was peripheral blood. The CDR3 bases are TGTGCCAGCAGTTTGGGACAGGGGTTCTACACTGAAGCTTTCTTT. It encodes CASSLGQGFYTEAFF.